The 24 T cell receptor beta chains below come from one sample, sequenced in a study of Graves' ophthalmopathy and Graves' hyperthyroidism. Researchers took RNA transcripts and amplified TCR beta CDR3 regions from them. HTBI primers were employed in first-round RT-PCR, then a second-round multiplex PCR followed. TCRdb itself ran the multiplex PCR reads through MiXCR, one entry per CDR3 protein. The sample lists around 1.1 million distinct CDR3 sequences, 35% to 40% occurring once. Specimen: peripheral blood or thyroid tissue (not recorded which). The receptor source for this set is an adult man with Graves' hyperthyroidism.

This clonotype was seen many times. The V and J genes are TRBV29-1 and TRBJ1-2; TRBD1 matches at 10 bases. The V segment lost 4 bases and the J segment 6 bases; nucleotides outside the gene matches: 5. Per the germline V gene, CDR1 is SQVTM and CDR2 is ANQGSEA. The CDR3 runs to 13 residues. The CDR3, as DNA: TGCAGCGTTGGACAGGGGGCGTTTGATGGCTACACCTTC. Its protein is CSVGQGAFDGYTF.

This clonotype was counted a single time. The chain employs TRBV10-3 and TRBJ2-2, with no clear D. The CDR3 is made up of 11 amino acids. Trimming took 4 bases from V and 8 from J, leaving 5 bases between them. CDR1 and CDR2 from the germline V gene are ENHRY and SYGVKD. The CDR3 DNA sequence: TGTGCCATCAGTGCTTCAGGGGAGCTGTTTTTT. It is translated as CAISASGELFF.

The count of this clonotype is one. Given the absence of the conserved phenylalanine or tryptophan at the CDR3 end, a read error is likely. It is unclear where the CDR3 begins or ends on the DNA, so no DNA is shown, and the CDR3 is as TCRdb lists it. This chain joins TRBV10-3 and TRBJ1-4. Germline CDR1 and CDR2: ENHRY and SYGVKD. The CDR3 is 8 residues long, counting both termini. CDR3 loop: CASRYWVE.

This sequence joins TRBV7-9 and TRBJ2-5; D is perhaps TRBD2 (6 bases). Germline CDR1 SEHNR, CDR2 FQNEAQ (reference sequence). The CDR3 consists of 18 residues. The V and J ends lost 3 bases and 2 bases respectively, with 22 bases between them. CDR3 bases: TGTGCCAGCAGCTTTCCTCGGGAGAACACCGGGACTCAAGAGACCCAGTACTTC. It specifies CASSFPRENTGTQETQYF.

Comments on this clonotype: This may be a read error: a much more frequent sequence differs by one nucleotide. V gene TRBV7-2 combines with J gene TRBJ2-2, with D hard to call. Germline V gene sequence: CDR1 SGHTA, CDR2 FQGNSA. The CDR3 has 15 residues. V gave up 5 bases and J gave up 1 base, with 11 bases separating them. CDR3 in DNA: TGTGCCAGCAGCGCTGCCCTGGGGAACACCGGGGAGCTGTTTTTT. Translation gives CASSAALGNTGELFF. The full variable domain, completed using reference TRBV7-2 and TRBJ2-2, is GAGVSQSPSNKVTEKGKDVELRCDPISGHTALYWYRQSLGQGLEFLIYFQGNSAPDKSGLPSDRFSAERTGGSVSTLTIQRTQQEDSAVYLCASSAALGNTGELFFGEGSRLTVL.

This clonotype was seen ten or more times. One end of the junction fails to match germline, which may point to a read error. This sequence joins TRBV4-2 and TRBJ2-2, with TRBD1 matching over 8 bases. Germline V lookup: CDR1 LGHNA, CDR2 YNFKEQ. The length of the CDR3 is 12 residues. The CDR3 sequence is CASSQDGKDRVF. CDR3 DNA: TGTGCCAGCAGCCAAGACGGCAAGGACAGGGTATTT.

The chain couples TRBV25-1 to TRBJ2-2; D gene ambiguous. The germline V and J ends were trimmed by 1 base and 4 bases, with 4 bases remaining between them. The length of the CDR3 is 13 residues. Germline CDR1 and CDR2: MGHDK and SYGVNS. Here the CDR3 DNA reads TGTGCCAGCAGTGAATCGAGCACCGGGGAGCTGTTTTTT. Its translation: CASSESSTGELFF.

Turning to this clonotype: Sequence at one end of the junction differs from germline and may be a read error. The rearrangement uses TRBV10-3 and TRBJ1-2, with D unclear. Per the germline V gene, CDR1 is ENHRY and CDR2 is SYGVKD. The CDR3 sequence is 12 residues long. The CDR3 region has the DNA TGTGCCACTACCCCGGGCAACTATGGCCACACCTTC. Its translation: CATTPGNYGHTF.

This clonotype was counted a few times. The chain couples TRBV9 to TRBJ2-2, with D maybe TRBD2 (5 bases). CDR3 length equals 14 residues. Germline CDR1 SGDLS, CDR2 YYNGEE. V was shortened by 0 bases and J by 6 bases, with 9 bases between the two germline ends. The CDR3 protein is CASSVARDPGELFF. CDR3 DNA sequence: TGTGCCAGCAGCGTAGCTCGGGATCCCGGGGAGCTGTTTTTT.

The V and J genes are TRBV7-9 and TRBJ1-2, with 8 nucleotides matching TRBD1. Germline V gene sequence: CDR1 SEHNR, CDR2 FQNEAQ (reference sequence). This CDR3 has 15 residues. Trimming at V came to 5 bases and at J to 4 bases, leaving 9 bases not matched to a gene. The CDR3 protein is CASSPGTGGPYGYTF. Written as DNA, the CDR3 is TGTGCCAGCAGCCCGGGAACAGGGGGACCCTATGGCTACACCTTC.

This clonotype was observed many times. This chain joins TRBV15 and TRBJ1-4; weak D call: TRBD1 (5 bases). CDR3 length equals 13 residues. Deletions cut 8 bases from V and 1 base from J, with 8 bases between. CDR1 and CDR2 from the germline V gene are LNHNV and YYDKDF (reference sequence). The CDR3 DNA is TGTGCCACCCAGGGTGGAACTAATGAAAAACTGTTTTTT. Amino acid sequence: CATQGGTNEKLFF. Combining the CDR3 with reference TRBV15 and TRBJ1-4 gives the whole variable domain DAMVIQNPRYQVTQFGKPVTLSCSQTLNHNVMYWYQQKSSQAPKLLFHYYDKDFNNEADTPDNFQSRRPNTSFCFLDIRSPGLGDTAMYLCATQGGTNEKLFFGSGTQLSVL.

The sample holds a few counts of this clonotype. This sequence joins TRBV10-3 and TRBJ2-7; 8 nucleotides align to TRBD1. The length of the CDR3 is 12 residues. J was trimmed by 2 bases and V by 11 bases; bases with no gene match: 5. Germline loops: CDR1 ENHRY, CDR2 SYGVKD. CDR3 region: CAGGTGTYEQYF. The DNA for the CDR3 is TGTGCCGGAGGGACAGGCACCTACGAGCAGTACTTC.

The J gene is TRBJ1-3, the V gene TRBV5-1; D unresolved. Trimming pared 4 bases from V and 2 bases from J, leaving 13 bases between. CDR3 length: 15 residues. Germline assignment: CDR1 SGHRS and CDR2 YFSETQ. The CDR3 DNA follows: TGCGCCAGCAGCGACTCGTCCGGCGCTGGAAACACCATATATTTT. Protein sequence: CASSDSSGAGNTIYF.

This clonotype was seen more than once but under ten times. The chain carries TRBV6-5 and TRBJ1-2, with D unclear. The CDR3 sequence is 17 residues long. Germline CDR1 and CDR2: MNHEY and SVGAGI. Trimming removed 8 bases from V and 0 bases from J, with 22 bases in between. The CDR3 spells CASEEGRGIRANYGYTF. The CDR3 nucleotides read TGTGCCAGCGAAGAAGGGCGTGGAATTCGGGCTAACTATGGCTACACCTTC.

The chain combines TRBV6-5 with TRBJ1-5; D may be TRBD1 (6 bases). Trimming removed 6 bases at V and 6 bases at J, with 15 bases between. The CDR3 totals 14 residues. The germline CDR1 and CDR2 sequences are MNHEY and SVGAGI. CDR3 DNA: TGTGCCAGCAGCACCCGGGACAACACTCAGCCCCAGCATTTT. As protein: CASSTRDNTQPQHF.

This clonotype was counted a few times. J is TRBJ1-4 and V is TRBV11-2, with TRBD1 as a possible D gene (6 bases). Trimming cost V 4 bases and J 8 bases, with 20 bases left between them. In germline, CDR1 is SGHAT, CDR2 FQNNGV. The CDR3 length is 16 residues. This CDR3 reads CASSSGGGGAREKLFF. The CDR3 DNA reads as TGTGCCAGCAGCTCCGGAGGCGGGGGGGCACGAGAAAAACTGTTTTTT.

This clonotype was seen a few times. V gene TRBV4-2 combines with J gene TRBJ2-7; tentative D call: TRBD1 (5 bases). CDR3 length: 13 residues. Germline V CDR1 and CDR2: LGHNA, YNFKEQ. Trimming pared 7 bases from V and 6 bases from J, leaving 16 bases between. The CDR3 DNA sequence: TGTGCCAGCACCCCCGGTTTAGGGGCCGAGCAGTACTTC. Its protein is CASTPGLGAEQYF.

Note on this clonotype: The junction differs from germline at one of its ends, possibly a read error. This chain connects TRBV7-9 to TRBJ1-5; D remains unclear. The CDR3 loop spans 15 amino acids. CDR1 and CDR2 from the germline V gene are SEHNR and FQNEAQ (reference sequence). The CDR3: CASSQGRFGNQPQHF. DNA for the CDR3: TGCGCCAGCAGCCAAGGTCGTTTCGGCAATCAGCCCCAGCATTTT.

Many counts were recorded for this clonotype. The chain combines TRBV2 with TRBJ1-2; TRBD1 might be the D (5 bases). The CDR3 is made up of 20 amino acids. Deletions cut 8 bases from V and 0 bases from J, with 31 bases between. Germline V gene data show CDR1 as SNHLY and CDR2 as FYNNEI. CDR3 sequence (DNA): TGTGCCAGCGCCCCCGGGCGGGTGATCGGGGCCTTGCTAGCTAACTATGGCTACACCTTC. This gives the protein CASAPGRVIGALLANYGYTF.

This clonotype was found many times. The chain joins TRBV5-1 to TRBJ2-7; 7 bases agree with TRBD2. V was pared by 5 bases and J by 3 bases, with 2 bases of the junction left unmatched. This CDR3 comprises 12 residues. The germline CDR1 and CDR2 sequences are SGHRS and YFSETQ. CDR3 residues: CASSRGDYEQYF. Here the CDR3 DNA reads TGCGCCAGCAGTCGGGGGGACTACGAGCAGTACTTC.

The chain combines TRBV25-1 with TRBJ1-2; D may be TRBD1 (5 bases). V dropped 5 bases and J dropped 7 bases, with 11 bases sitting between them. This CDR3 comprises 12 residues. CDR1 and CDR2 from the germline V gene are MGHDK and SYGVNS. The chain's CDR3 is CASSSWGTGYTF. As DNA, the CDR3 is TGTGCCAGCAGTTCCTGGGGGACTGGCTACACCTTC.

This clonotype was seen at least ten times. The chain couples TRBV2 to TRBJ2-5; TRBD1 matches at 10 bases. There are 17 residues in the CDR3. Looked up from germline, CDR1 is SNHLY and CDR2 is FYNNEI. Trimming cost V 5 bases and J 10 bases; bases outside gene matches: 19. CDR3 region: CASSLILPGQGQSDQYF. The CDR3, as DNA: TGTGCCAGCAGTCTTATTCTGCCGGGACAGGGGCAGAGCGACCAGTACTTC. Full variable domain (rest looked up from reference TRBV2 and TRBJ2-5): EPEVTQTPSHQVTQMGQEVILRCVPISNHLYFYWYRQILGQKVEFLVSFYNNEISEKSEIFDDQFSVERPDGSNFTLKIRSTKLEDSAMYFCASSLILPGQGQSDQYFGPGTRLLVL.

Points on this clonotype: The conserved final phenylalanine or tryptophan is absent from the CDR3, which likely points to a read error. It is unclear where the CDR3 begins or ends on the DNA, so no DNA is shown, and the CDR3 is as TCRdb lists it. The J gene is TRBJ1-1, the V gene TRBV6-1. Both ends counted, the CDR3 spans 11 residues. Germline V gene data show CDR1 as MNHNS and CDR2 as SASEGT. CDR3 loop: CASSEAIPLQS.

This clonotype was counted a few times. The chain couples TRBV5-1 to TRBJ2-7, with 7 bases matching TRBD2. The V segment lost 3 bases and the J segment 2 bases; nucleotides outside the gene matches: 5. CDR3 length: 14 amino acids. Germline values: CDR1 SGHRS, CDR2 YFSETQ. CDR3 loop: CASSYGLGAYEQYF. The CDR3 bases are TGCGCCAGCAGCTACGGACTAGGAGCCTACGAGCAGTACTTC.